The source of this T cell receptor (beta chain) is a study of molecular identifiers for immune sequencing clone quantification. V was pared by 0 bases and J by 0 bases, with 11 bases between. Germline loops: CDR1 MGHRA, CDR2 YSYEKL. The CDR3 length is 17 residues. Findings and caveats of the study: Over 98% of effector molecules, but under 1% in naive cells, were held by clones with more than 20 RNA copies.

Regarding this clonotype: Its specificity is not known.

Previously described methods and listed TCR primers were used for bulk TCR libraries. MiXCR was run by TCRdb on the PCR reads, yielding one entry per CDR3 protein. The sample holds over 85,000 distinct CDR3 sequences; 25% are singletons and the top ten take 0.7% to 0.8%. Sequenced material: naive CD8+ T cells from blood, with Jurkat cell RNA spiked in. Stated subset: FACS-sorted CD8+CD4-CCR7+CD45RA+ naive T cells. The gene calls are TRBV4-1 and TRBJ1-4, with no clear D. The sequence was obtained from a human donor in good health. Some libraries in this study had Jurkat cell RNA spiked in. CDR3 DNA sequence: TGCGCCAGCAGCCAAGATATTACAGAGACAACTAATGAAAAACTGTTTTTT. Its protein is CASSQDITETTNEKLFF.